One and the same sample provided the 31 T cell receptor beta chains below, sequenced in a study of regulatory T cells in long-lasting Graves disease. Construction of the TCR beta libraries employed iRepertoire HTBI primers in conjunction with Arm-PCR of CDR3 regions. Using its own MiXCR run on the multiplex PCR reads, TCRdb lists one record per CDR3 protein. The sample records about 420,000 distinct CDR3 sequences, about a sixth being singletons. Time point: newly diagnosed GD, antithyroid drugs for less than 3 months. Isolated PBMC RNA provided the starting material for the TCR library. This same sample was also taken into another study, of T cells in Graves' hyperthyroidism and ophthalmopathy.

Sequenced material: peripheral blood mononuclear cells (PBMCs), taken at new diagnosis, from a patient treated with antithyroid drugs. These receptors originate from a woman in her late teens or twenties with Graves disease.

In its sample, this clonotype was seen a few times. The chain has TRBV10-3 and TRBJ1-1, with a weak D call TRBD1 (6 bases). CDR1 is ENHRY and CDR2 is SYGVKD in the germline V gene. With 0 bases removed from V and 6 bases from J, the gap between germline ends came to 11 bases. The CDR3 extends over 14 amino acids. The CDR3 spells CAISESLQGSEAFF. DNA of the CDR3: TGTGCCATCAGTGAGTCCCTACAGGGTTCTGAAGCTTTCTTT.

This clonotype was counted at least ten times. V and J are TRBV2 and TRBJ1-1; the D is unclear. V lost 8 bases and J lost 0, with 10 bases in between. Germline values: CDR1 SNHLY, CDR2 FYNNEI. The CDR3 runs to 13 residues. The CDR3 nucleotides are TGTGCCAGCGCGAACGAAGTGAACACTGAAGCTTTCTTT. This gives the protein CASANEVNTEAFF.

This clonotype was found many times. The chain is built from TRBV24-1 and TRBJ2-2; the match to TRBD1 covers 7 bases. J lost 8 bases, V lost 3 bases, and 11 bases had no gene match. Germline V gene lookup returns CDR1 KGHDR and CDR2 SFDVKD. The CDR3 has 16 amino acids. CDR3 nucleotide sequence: TGTGCCACCAGTGATCGGGACAGAAGTAGTCTTGGGGAGCTGTTTTTT. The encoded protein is CATSDRDRSSLGELFF.

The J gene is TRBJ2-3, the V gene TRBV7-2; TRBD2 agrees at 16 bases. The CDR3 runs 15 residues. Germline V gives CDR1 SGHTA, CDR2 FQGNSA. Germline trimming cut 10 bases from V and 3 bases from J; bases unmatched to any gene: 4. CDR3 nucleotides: TGTGCCACCGCGGGACTAGCGGGGGGGACAGATACGCAGTATTTT. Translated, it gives CATAGLAGGTDTQYF.

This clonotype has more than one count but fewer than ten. The CDR3 protein is CAIKPALDTGELFF. The CDR3 DNA reads TGTGCCATCAAACCAGCGCTTGACACCGGGGAGCTGTTTTTT. The V and J genes are TRBV10-3 and TRBJ2-2; no clear D gene. There are 14 residues in the CDR3. CDR1 ENHRY and CDR2 SYGVKD come from the germline V gene. Trimming took off 7 bases at V and 3 bases at J, with 12 bases between the two ends.

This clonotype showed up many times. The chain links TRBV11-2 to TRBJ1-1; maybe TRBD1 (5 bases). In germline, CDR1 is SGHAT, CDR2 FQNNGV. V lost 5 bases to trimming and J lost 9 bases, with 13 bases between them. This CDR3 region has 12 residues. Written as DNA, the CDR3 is TGTGCCAGCAGCCAGGACACAGAGCAAGCTTTCTTT. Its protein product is CASSQDTEQAFF.

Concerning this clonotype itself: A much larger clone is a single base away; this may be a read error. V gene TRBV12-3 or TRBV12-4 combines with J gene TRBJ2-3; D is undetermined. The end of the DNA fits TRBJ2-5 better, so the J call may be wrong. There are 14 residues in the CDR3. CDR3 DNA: TGTGACAGCAGCACTCGTTCTAGTGCGGAGACCCAGTACTTC. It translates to CDSSTRSSAETQYF.

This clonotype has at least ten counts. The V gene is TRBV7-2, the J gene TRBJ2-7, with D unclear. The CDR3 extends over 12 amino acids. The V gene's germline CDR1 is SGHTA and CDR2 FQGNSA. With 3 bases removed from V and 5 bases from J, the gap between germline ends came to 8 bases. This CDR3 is CASSFSGNEQYF. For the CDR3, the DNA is TGTGCCAGCAGCTTCTCTGGGAACGAGCAGTACTTC.

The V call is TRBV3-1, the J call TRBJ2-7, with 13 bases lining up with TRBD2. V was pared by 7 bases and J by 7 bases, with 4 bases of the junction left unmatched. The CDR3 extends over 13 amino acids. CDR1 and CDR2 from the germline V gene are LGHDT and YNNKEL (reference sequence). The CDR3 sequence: CASTGLAGAEQYF. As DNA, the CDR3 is TGTGCCAGCACCGGACTAGCGGGAGCGGAGCAGTACTTC.

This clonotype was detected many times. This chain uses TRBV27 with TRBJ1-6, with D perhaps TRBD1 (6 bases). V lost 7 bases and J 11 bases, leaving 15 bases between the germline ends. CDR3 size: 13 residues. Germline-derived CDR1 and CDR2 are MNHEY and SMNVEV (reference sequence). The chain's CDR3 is CASMWGPSTPLHF. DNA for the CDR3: TGTGCCAGCATGTGGGGGCCTTCGACACCCCTCCACTTT.

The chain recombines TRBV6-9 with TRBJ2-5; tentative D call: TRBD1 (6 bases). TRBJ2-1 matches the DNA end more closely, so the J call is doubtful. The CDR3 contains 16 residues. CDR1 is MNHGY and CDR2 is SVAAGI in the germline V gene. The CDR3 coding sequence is TGTGCCAGCAGTTACCCCTACGGTGGGGGCGGGAATGAGCAGTTCTTC. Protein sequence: CASSYPYGGGGNEQFF.

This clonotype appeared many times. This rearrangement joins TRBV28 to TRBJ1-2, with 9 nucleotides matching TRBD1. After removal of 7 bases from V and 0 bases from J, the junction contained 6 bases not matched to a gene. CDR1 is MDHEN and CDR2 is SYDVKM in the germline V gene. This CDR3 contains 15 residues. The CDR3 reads CASKMDRGANYGYTF. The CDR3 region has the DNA TGTGCCAGCAAAATGGACAGGGGAGCTAACTATGGCTACACCTTC.

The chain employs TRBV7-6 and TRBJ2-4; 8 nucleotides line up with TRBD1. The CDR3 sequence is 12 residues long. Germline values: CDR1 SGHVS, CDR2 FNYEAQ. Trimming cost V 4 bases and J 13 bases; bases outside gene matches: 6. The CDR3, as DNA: TGTGCCAGCAGCTCGGACAGGGTGCCCCAGTACTTC. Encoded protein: CASSSDRVPQYF.

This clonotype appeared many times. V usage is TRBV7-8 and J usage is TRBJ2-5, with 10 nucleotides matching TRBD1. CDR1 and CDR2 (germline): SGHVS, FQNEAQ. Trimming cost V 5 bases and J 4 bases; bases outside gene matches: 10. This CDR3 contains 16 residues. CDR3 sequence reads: CASSTRGQGGGETQYF. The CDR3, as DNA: TGTGCCAGCAGCACCCGTGGACAGGGGGGTGGAGAGACCCAGTACTTC.

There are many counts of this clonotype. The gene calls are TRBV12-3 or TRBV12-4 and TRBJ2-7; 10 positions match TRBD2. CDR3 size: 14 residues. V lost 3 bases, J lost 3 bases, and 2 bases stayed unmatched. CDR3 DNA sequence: TGTGCCAGCAGTTTTACTAGCGGGAACTACGAGCAGTACTTC. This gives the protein CASSFTSGNYEQYF.

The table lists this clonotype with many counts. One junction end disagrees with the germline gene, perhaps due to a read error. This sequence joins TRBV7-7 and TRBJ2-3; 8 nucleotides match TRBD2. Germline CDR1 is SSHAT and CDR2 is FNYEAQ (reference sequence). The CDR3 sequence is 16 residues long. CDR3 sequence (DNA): TGTGCTAGCAGCCTAAATCCGGGACTAGGGAAAGATACGCAGTATTTT. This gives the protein CASSLNPGLGKDTQYF.

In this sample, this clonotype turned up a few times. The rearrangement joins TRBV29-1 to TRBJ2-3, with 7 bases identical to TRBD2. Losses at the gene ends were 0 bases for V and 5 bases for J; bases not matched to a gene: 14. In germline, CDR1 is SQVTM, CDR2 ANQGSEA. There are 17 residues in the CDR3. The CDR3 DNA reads TGCAGCGTTGAAGATCTAGCGCAGGGTATAGCGGGAGATACGCAGTATTTT. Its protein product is CSVEDLAQGIAGDTQYF.

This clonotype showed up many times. The chain's CDR3 is CSAIAGGRGYTF. The CDR3 nucleotides read TGCAGTGCTATTGCAGGGGGTCGCGGCTACACCTTC. The V gene is TRBV20-1, the J gene TRBJ1-2, with 7 nucleotides matching TRBD1. Germline CDR1 DFQATT, CDR2 SNEGSKA (reference sequence). After removal of 4 bases from V and 8 bases from J, the junction contained 7 bases not matched to a gene. This CDR3 region has 12 residues.

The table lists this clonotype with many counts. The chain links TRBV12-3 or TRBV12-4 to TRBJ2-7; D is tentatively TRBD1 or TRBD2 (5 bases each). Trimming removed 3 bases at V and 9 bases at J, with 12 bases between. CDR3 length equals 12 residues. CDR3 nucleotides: TGTGCCAGCAGTTTGGGAACAGGAGGGCAGTACTTC. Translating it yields CASSLGTGGQYF.

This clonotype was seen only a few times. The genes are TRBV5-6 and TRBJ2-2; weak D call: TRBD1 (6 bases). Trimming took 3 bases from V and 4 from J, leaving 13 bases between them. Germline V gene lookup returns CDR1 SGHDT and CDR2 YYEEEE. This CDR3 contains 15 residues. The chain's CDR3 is CASSYTGIGTGELFF. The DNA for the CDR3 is TGTGCCAGCAGCTACACAGGGATCGGCACCGGGGAGCTGTTTTTT.

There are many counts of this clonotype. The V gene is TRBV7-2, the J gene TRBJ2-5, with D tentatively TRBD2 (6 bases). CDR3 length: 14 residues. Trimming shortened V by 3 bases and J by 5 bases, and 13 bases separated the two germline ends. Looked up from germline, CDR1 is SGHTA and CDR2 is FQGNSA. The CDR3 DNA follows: TGTGCCAGCAGCTTCGCAGGGCGGGATGAGACCCAGTACTTC. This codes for CASSFAGRDETQYF.

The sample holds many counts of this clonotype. CDR3 region: CSASIGGEQFF. CDR3 bases: TGCAGTGCTAGTATCGGCGGAGAGCAGTTCTTC. V usage is TRBV20-1 and J usage is TRBJ2-1, with unresolved D. Deletions cut 3 bases from V and 10 bases from J, with 10 bases between. This CDR3 is 11 amino acids long. The germline V gene has CDR1 DFQATT and CDR2 SNEGSKA (reference sequence).

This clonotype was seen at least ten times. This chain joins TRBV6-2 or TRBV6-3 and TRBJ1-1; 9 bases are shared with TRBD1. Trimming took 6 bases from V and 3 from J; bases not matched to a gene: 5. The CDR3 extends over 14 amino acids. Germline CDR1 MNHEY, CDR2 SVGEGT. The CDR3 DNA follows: TGTGCCAGCAGCCTAAGGACAGGGGACACTGAAGCTTTCTTT. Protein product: CASSLRTGDTEAFF.

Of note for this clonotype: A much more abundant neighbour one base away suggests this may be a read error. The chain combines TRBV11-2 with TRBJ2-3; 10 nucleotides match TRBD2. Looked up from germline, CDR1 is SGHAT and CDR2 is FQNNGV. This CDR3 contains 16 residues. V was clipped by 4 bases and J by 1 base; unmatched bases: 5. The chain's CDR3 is CASSSLAGGRTDTQYF. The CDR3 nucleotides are TGTGCCAGCAGCTCGTTAGCGGGAGGCCGCACAGATACGCAGTATTTT.

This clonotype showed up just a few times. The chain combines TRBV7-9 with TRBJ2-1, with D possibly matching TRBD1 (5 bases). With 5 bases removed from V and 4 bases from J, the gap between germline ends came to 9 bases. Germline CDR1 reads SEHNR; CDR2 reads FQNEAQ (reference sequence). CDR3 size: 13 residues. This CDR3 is CASSGAIYNEQFF. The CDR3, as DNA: TGTGCCAGCAGCGGGGCAATTTACAATGAGCAGTTCTTC.

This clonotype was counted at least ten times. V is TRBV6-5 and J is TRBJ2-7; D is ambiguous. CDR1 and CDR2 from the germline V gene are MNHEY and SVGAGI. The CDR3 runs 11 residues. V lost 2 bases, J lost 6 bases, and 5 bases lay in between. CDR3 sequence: CASSYISEQYF. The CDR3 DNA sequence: TGTGCCAGCAGTTACATATCCGAGCAGTACTTC.

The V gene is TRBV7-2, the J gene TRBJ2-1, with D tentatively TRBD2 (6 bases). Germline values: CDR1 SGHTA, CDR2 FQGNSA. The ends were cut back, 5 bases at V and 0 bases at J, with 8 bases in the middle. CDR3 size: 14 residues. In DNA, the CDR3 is TGTGCCAGCAGCAGGACTAACTCCTACAATGAGCAGTTCTTC. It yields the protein CASSRTNSYNEQFF.

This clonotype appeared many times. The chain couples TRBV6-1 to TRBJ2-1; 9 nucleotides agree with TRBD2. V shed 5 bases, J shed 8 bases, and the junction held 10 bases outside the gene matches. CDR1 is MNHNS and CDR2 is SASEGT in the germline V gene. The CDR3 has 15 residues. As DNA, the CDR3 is TGTGCCAGCAGTAGTAGCGGGAGCGTAGTCTATGAGCAGTTCTTC. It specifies CASSSSGSVVYEQFF.

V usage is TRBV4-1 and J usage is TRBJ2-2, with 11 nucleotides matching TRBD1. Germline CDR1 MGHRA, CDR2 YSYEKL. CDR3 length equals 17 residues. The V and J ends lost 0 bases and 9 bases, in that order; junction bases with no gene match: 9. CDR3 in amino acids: CASSQDPDRGQLRELFF. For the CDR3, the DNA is TGCGCCAGCAGCCAAGACCCGGACAGGGGGCAATTAAGGGAGCTGTTTTTT.

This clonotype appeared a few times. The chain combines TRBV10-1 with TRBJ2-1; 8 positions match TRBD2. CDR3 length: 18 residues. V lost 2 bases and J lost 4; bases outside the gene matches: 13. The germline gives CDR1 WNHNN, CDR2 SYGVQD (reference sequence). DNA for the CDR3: TGCGCCAGCAGTGAGCGGCGGGGGGCGAAAAACCCTTACAATGAGCAGTTCTTC. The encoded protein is CASSERRGAKNPYNEQFF.

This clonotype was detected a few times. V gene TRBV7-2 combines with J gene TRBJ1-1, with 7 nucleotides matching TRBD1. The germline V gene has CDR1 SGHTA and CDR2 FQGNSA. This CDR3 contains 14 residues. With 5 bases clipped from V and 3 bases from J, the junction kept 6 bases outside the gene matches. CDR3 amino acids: CASSHTGADTEAFF. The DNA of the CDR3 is TGTGCCAGCAGCCATACAGGGGCGGACACTGAAGCTTTCTTT. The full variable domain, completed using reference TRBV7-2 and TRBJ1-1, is GAGVSQSPSNKVTEKGKDVELRCDPISGHTALYWYRQSLGQGLEFLIYFQGNSAPDKSGLPSDRFSAERTGGSVSTLTIQRTQQEDSAVYLCASSHTGADTEAFFGQGTRLTVV.